This is a list of T cell receptor beta chains from one sample in a study of neurological immune-mediated disorders. TCRdb ran MiXCR on the 5' RACE reads and lists one entry per CDR3 protein. This sample has some 66,000 distinct CDR3 sequences, with roughly 4.3% found just once. The specimen was PBMCs. The receptors originated from a man aged 25 to 40 with multiple sclerosis. Each CDR3 is given without its conserved first and last residue.

V	length	J	CDR3
TRBV11-2	14	TRBJ2-3	ASSLAVRTYTDTQY
TRBV5-1	12	TRBJ1-1	ASSWGPPNTEAF
TRBV18	9	TRBJ2-3	ASSPGDTQY
TRBV20-1	12	TRBJ2-1	SAKVAGGHYEQF
TRBV12-3/TRBV12-4	12	TRBJ1-1	ASTPGIWNTEAF
TRBV4-1	14	TRBJ1-4	ASRSVRGYPNEKLF
TRBV5-1	13	TRBJ1-5	ASSQYGGGNQPQH
TRBV24-1	13	TRBJ2-1	ATSDSGPTYNEQF
TRBV5-1	12	TRBJ1-4	ASSLDGADEKLF
TRBV7-3	12	TRBJ1-1	ASSLTPSGTEAF
TRBV27	13	TRBJ1-2	ANRPGGLSNYGYT
TRBV3-1	12	TRBJ1-1	ASSQRQGGTEAF
TRBV2	12	TRBJ2-3	ASSPSSFTDTQY
TRBV5-1	11	TRBJ1-1	ASSSDGELELY
TRBV6-1	13	TRBJ1-1	ASSETNRGNTEAF
TRBV29-1	12	TRBJ2-3	SVGYGGATDTQY
TRBV29-1	11	TRBJ2-1	SVEAQNYNEQF
TRBV7-2	12	TRBJ2-1	ASSFSRHDNEQF
TRBV7-3	9	TRBJ2-1	VWDRANEQF
TRBV5-1	17	TRBJ2-3	ASSSPRMDQGAYLDTQY
TRBV20-1	12	TRBJ2-3	SAVGRRPTDTQY
TRBV15	12	TRBJ2-2	ATSKTQLAGELF
TRBV4-1	14	TRBJ1-1	ASSQGKGIGTEEAF
TRBV5-6	9	TRBJ2-7	ASSLGEEQY
TRBV29-1	12	TRBJ1-4	SVVGVPANEKLF
TRBV20-1	13	TRBJ2-1	SARDGGLTYNEQF
TRBV28	17	TRBJ2-1	ASSLRGVGLAEPYNEQF
TRBV11-2	14	TRBJ1-2	ASSPLTGGTNYGYT
TRBV4-1	13	TRBJ2-3	ASSQVQSVTDTQY
TRBV25-1	12	TRBJ2-6	ASSGPSGANVLT
TRBV24-1	17	TRBJ2-1	ATSDLSGGPARGRDEQF
TRBV9	13	TRBJ1-3	ASSVRGQSGNTIY
TRBV20-1	12	TRBJ1-1	SARAPIRGTEAF
TRBV9	11	TRBJ1-2	ASSVEAGEGYT
TRBV28	11	TRBJ1-3	ASRRGSGNTIY
TRBV27	12	TRBJ1-4	ASSLSLVSEKLF
TRBV7-9	12	TRBJ2-7	ASSARNGRYEQY
TRBV29-1	12	TRBJ1-2	SVIYRDSTYGYT
TRBV10-3	15	TRBJ1-4	AISERLLSGPSEKLF
TRBV7-9	12	TRBJ2-1	ASSWTSHYNEQF
TRBV12-3/TRBV12-4	13	TRBJ1-5	ASSPTGVSNQPQH
TRBV4-2	14	TRBJ1-5	ASSQEEGVRNQPQN
TRBV5-1	12	TRBJ2-7	ASSWLTGDYEQY
TRBV9	13	TRBJ1-2	ASSPQRERNYGYT